These 10 T cell receptor beta chains were sequenced from one sample in a study of T cells in Graves' hyperthyroidism and ophthalmopathy (dated by TCRdb to the late 2010s). The library relied on multiplex PCR. Data came from an Illumina HiSeq 2000. The TCR beta CDR3 regions were amplified from RNA transcripts. The first round of RT-PCR for the TCR CDR3 was performed with the HTBI primer set and the Qiagen OneStep RT-PCR kit. Through fastp at Q25 and MiXCR, TCRdb rebuilt clones from the public reads, retaining in-frame beta chains. Rows with a matching CDR3 protein are joined into one entry that keeps the most common DNA and genes. The sample has more than 550,000 distinct CDR3 sequences on record, just under 45% of them singletons. About 7.2% of the sample is held by the ten biggest clonotypes. Material: peripheral blood or thyroid tissue (not recorded which). These receptors all stem from an adult man with Graves' disease, either hyperthyroidism or ophthalmopathy (not recorded which).

This clonotype was counted ten times or more. The rearrangement uses TRBV12-3 or TRBV12-4 and TRBJ1-6, with unresolved D. This CDR3 has 13 amino acids. V lost 6 bases and J lost 9, with 12 bases in between. This chain's CDR3 is CASSKDLFSPLHF. Written as DNA, the CDR3 is TGTGCCAGCAGCAAGGACCTATTTTCACCCCTCCACTTT.

The chain has TRBV15 and TRBJ2-7, with TRBD2 identical over 7 bases. The CDR3 covers 16 residues. CDR1 and CDR2 (germline): LNHNV, YYDKDF (reference sequence). V lost 3 bases and J lost 2; bases outside the gene matches: 10. The CDR3 reads CATSSLGGSEPYEQYF. The CDR3 coding sequence is TGTGCCACCAGCAGCTTGGGGGGGAGTGAACCCTACGAGCAGTACTTC.

This clonotype occurred a few times. V gene TRBV20-1 combines with J gene TRBJ1-1; a weak D match, TRBD1 (6 bases). Germline V lookup: CDR1 DFQATT, CDR2 SNEGSKA (reference sequence). The CDR3 is made up of 13 amino acids. V lost 3 bases and J lost 4, with 12 bases in between. CDR3: CSARRGVGTEAFF. CDR3 coding DNA: TGCAGTGCTAGGAGGGGGGTTGGCACTGAAGCTTTCTTT.

The chain is built from TRBV20-1 and TRBJ1-2; tentative D call: TRBD1 (6 bases). V lost 4 bases and J 1 base, leaving 10 bases between the germline ends. Germline V gives CDR1 DFQATT, CDR2 SNEGSKA (reference sequence). The length of the CDR3 is 13 residues. Here the CDR3 reads CSAKGQLNYGYTF. DNA for the CDR3: TGCAGTGCTAAAGGACAGCTTAACTATGGCTACACCTTC.

The chain uses TRBV29-1 and TRBJ1-5, with a weak D call TRBD1 (5 bases). Germline lookup yields CDR1 SQVTM and CDR2 ANQGSEA. Trimming removed 4 bases at V and 5 bases at J, with 9 bases between. The CDR3 is made up of 12 amino acids. The CDR3 sequence is CSVAGFDQPQHF. CDR3 DNA sequence: TGCAGCGTTGCAGGGTTTGATCAGCCCCAGCATTTT.

This clonotype was counted many times. This chain joins TRBV29-1 and TRBJ1-2; possibly TRBD1 for D (5 bases). Trimming took off 3 bases at V and 0 bases at J, with 17 bases between the two ends. The CDR3 spans 16 residues. Germline CDR1 and CDR2: SQVTM and ANQGSEA. The CDR3 loop reads CSVDVVRGESNYGYTF. CDR3 DNA: TGCAGCGTTGATGTTGTAAGGGGCGAGTCTAACTATGGCTACACCTTC.

The rearrangement links TRBV10-3 to TRBJ1-6; no clear D. Germline values: CDR1 ENHRY, CDR2 SYGVKD. Trimming left V 8 bases short and J 10 bases short, with 15 bases between. CDR3 length: 13 residues. Here the CDR3 DNA reads TGTGCCATCGGTGTGGGCAGTATATCACCCCTCCACTTT. It is translated as CAIGVGSISPLHF.

The chain is built from TRBV5-1 and TRBJ2-5, with a weak D call TRBD1 (6 bases). V was cut by 5 bases and J by 2 bases, with 13 bases left in between. The CDR3 has 14 amino acids. Germline V CDR1 and CDR2: SGHRS, YFSETQ. The DNA for the CDR3 is TGCGCCAGCAGACCCGGGACAACACAAGAGACCCAGTACTTC. The encoded protein is CASRPGTTQETQYF.

The CDR3 bases are TGTGCCAGCAGCACACAGGGGGTTAACTATGGCTACACCTTC. This encodes CASSTQGVNYGYTF. The chain joins TRBV12-3 or TRBV12-4 to TRBJ1-2; 8 bases line up with TRBD1. V lost 6 bases to trimming and J lost 1 base; unmatched junction nucleotides: 4. The CDR3 has 14 residues.

The chain recombines TRBV7-9 with TRBJ2-7; D gene ambiguous. CDR3 size: 14 residues. Germline assignment: CDR1 SEHNR and CDR2 FQNEAQ (reference sequence). The V end was cut by 5 bases, the J end by 3 bases, with 14 bases between. The CDR3 coding sequence is TGTGCCAGCAGCCGTCCCCCATTCGGCTACGAGCAGTACTTC. Translating gives CASSRPPFGYEQYF.